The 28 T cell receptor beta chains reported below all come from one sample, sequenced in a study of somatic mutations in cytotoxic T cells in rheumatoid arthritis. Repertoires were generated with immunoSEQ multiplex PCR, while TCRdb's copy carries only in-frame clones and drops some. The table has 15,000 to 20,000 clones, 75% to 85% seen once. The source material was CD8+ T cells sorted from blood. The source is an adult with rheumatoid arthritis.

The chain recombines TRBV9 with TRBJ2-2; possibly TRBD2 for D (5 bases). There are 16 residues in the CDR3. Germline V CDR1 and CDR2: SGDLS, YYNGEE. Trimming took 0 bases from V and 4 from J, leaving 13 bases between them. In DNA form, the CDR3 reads TGTGCCAGCAGCGTAGGAGGAGGCATCGGCACCGGGGAGCTGTTTTTT. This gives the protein CASSVGGGIGTGELFF.

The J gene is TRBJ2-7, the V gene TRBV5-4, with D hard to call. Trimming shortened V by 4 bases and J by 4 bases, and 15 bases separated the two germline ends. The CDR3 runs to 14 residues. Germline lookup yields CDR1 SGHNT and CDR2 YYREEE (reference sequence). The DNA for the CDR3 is TGTGCCAGCAGCCTCTTTAGTATGGTTTACGAGCAGTACTTC. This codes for CASSLFSMVYEQYF.

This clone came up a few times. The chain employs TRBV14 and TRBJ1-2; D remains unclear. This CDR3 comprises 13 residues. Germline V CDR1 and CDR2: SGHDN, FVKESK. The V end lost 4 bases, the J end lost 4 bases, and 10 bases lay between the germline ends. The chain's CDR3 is CASSPGRSYGYTF. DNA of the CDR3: TGTGCCAGCAGCCCCGGCAGGAGCTATGGCTACACCTTC.

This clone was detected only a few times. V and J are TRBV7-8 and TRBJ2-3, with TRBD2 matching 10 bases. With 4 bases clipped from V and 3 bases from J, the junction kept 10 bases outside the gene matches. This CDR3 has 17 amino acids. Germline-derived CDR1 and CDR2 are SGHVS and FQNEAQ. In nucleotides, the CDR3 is TGTGCCAGCAGCTCCCAATTCAGCGGGGGGGTTACAGATACGCAGTATTTT. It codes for CASSSQFSGGVTDTQYF.

The CDR3 nucleotides are TGTGCCAGCCGACTAGCGGGGGGGCCCAACAATGAGCAGTTCTTC. This codes for CASRLAGGPNNEQFF. This chain connects TRBV5-4 to TRBJ2-1, with TRBD2 identical over 14 bases. This CDR3 is 15 amino acids long. Per the germline V gene, CDR1 is SGHNT and CDR2 is YYREEE (reference sequence). The V gene end was trimmed by 7 bases and the J gene end by 5 bases; junction bases not matched to a gene: 5.

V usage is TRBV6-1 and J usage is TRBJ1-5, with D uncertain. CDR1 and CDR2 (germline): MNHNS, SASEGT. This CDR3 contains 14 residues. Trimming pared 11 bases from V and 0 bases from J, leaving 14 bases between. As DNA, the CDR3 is TGTGCCGGGTGCCAGGATTATAGCAATCAGCCCCAGCATTTT. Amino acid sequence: CAGCQDYSNQPQHF.

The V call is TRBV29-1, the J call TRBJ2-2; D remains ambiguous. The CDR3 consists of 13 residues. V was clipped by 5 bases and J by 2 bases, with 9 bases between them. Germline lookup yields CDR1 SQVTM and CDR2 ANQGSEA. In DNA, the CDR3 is TGCAGCGTTAAGTTAGGCAACACCGGGGAGCTGTTTTTT. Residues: CSVKLGNTGELFF.

CDR3 nucleotides: TGTGCCTGGAGTGCGGGGGTAGGAACAGATACGCAGTATTTT. This translates into CAWSAGVGTDTQYF. The V and J genes are TRBV30 and TRBJ2-3; D is perhaps TRBD2 (6 bases). The CDR3 has 14 residues. Germline V gives CDR1 GTSNPN, CDR2 SVGIG (reference sequence). V was clipped by 1 base and J by 3 bases, with 11 bases between them.

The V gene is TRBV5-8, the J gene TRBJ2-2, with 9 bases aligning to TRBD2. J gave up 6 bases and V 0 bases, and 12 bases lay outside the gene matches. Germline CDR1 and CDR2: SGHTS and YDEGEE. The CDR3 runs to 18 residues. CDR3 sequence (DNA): TGTGCCAGCAGCTTGGAAACTAGCGGGTTCCTCGTCCCCGGGGAGCTGTTTTTT. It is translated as CASSLETSGFLVPGELFF. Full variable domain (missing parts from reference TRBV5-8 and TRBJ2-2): EAGVTQSPTHLIKTRGQQATLRCSPISGHTSVYWYQQALGLGLQFLLWYDEGEERNRGNFPPRFSGRQFPNYSSELNVNALELEDSALYLCASSLETSGFLVPGELFFGEGSRLTVL.

The CDR3 loop reads CASSGSGFSGPLTDTQYF. DNA of the CDR3: TGTGCCAGCAGCGGAAGCGGGTTTAGCGGGCCCCTCACAGATACGCAGTATTTT. The chain carries TRBV7-2 and TRBJ2-3; 7 bases are a match to TRBD2. Germline CDR1 and CDR2: SGHTA and FQGNSA. J was trimmed by 2 bases and V by 5 bases; bases with no gene match: 16. The CDR3 extends over 18 amino acids.

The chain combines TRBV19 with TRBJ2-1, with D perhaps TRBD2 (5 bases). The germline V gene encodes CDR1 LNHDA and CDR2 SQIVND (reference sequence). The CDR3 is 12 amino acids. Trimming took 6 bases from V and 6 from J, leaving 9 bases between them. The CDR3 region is CASRAGVNEQFF. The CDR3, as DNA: TGTGCCAGTAGGGCCGGGGTCAATGAGCAGTTCTTC.

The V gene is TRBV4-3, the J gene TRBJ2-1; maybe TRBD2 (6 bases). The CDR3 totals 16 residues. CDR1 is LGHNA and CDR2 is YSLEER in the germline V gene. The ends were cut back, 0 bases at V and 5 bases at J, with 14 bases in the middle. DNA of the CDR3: TGCGCCAGCAGCCAAGATTGGCTAGCGAGGAACAATGAGCAGTTCTTC. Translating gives CASSQDWLARNNEQFF.

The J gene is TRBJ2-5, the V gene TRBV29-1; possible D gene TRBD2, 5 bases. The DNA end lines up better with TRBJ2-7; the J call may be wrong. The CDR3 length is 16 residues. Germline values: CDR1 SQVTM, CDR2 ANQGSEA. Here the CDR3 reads CSVEGASSGGYYEQYF. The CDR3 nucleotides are TGCAGCGTTGAAGGGGCATCCAGCGGAGGATACTACGAGCAGTACTTC.

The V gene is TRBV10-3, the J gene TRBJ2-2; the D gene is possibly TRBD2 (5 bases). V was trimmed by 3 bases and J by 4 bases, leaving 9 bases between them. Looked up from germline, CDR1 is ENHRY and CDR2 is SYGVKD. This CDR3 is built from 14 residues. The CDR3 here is CAISDLEGTGELFF. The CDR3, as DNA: TGTGCCATCAGTGACCTAGAGGGCACCGGGGAGCTGTTTTTT.

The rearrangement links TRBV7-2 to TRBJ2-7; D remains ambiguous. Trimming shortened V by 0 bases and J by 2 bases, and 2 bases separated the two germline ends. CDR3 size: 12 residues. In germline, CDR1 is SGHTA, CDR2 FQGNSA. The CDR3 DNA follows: TGTGCCAGCAGCTTAGCGACCTACGAGCAGTACTTC. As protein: CASSLATYEQYF.

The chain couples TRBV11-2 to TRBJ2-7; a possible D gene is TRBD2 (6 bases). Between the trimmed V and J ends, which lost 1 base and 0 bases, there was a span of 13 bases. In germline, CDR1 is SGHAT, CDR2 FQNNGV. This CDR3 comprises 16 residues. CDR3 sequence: CASSLGLAPSSYEQYF. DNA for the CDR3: TGTGCCAGCAGCTTAGGTCTAGCGCCGAGCTCCTACGAGCAGTACTTC.

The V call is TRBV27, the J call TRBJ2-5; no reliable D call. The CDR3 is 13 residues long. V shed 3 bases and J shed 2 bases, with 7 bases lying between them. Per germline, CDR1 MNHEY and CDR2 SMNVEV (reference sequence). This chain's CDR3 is CASSFAPQETQYF. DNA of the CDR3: TGTGCCAGCAGTTTCGCTCCTCAAGAGACCCAGTACTTC.

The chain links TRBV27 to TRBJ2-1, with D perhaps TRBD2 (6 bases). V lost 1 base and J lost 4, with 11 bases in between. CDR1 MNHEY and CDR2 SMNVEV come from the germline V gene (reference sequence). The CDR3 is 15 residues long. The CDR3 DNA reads TGTGCCAGCAGTTTATGGGCGGGGATTTACAATGAGCAGTTCTTC. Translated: CASSLWAGIYNEQFF.

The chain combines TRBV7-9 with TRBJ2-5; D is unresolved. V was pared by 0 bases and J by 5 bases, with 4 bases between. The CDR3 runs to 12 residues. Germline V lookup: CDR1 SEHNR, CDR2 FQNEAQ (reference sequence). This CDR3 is CASSLAAETQYF. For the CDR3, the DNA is TGTGCCAGCAGCTTAGCTGCGGAGACCCAGTACTTC.

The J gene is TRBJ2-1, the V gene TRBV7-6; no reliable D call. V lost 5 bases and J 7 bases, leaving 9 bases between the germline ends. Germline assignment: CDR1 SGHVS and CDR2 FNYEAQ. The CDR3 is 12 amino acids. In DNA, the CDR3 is TGTGCCAGCAGCGTGAGTACGAATGAGCAGTTCTTC. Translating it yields CASSVSTNEQFF.

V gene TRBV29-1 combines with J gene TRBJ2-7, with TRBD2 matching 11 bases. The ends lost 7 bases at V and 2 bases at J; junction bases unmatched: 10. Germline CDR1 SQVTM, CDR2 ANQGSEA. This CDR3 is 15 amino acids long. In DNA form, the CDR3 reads TGCAGCGCCTATGACCCGACTAGCGGGGCCTACGAGCAGTACTTC. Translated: CSAYDPTSGAYEQYF.

The CDR3 sequence: CASSLRFTADRTGELFF. For the CDR3, the DNA is TGTGCCAGCAGCTTAAGGTTTACAGCGGACCGAACCGGGGAGCTGTTTTTT. The V and J genes are TRBV7-3 and TRBJ2-2, with D maybe TRBD2 (5 bases). CDR3 length: 17 residues. The V end was cut by 1 base, the J end by 5 bases, with 17 bases between. Per the germline V gene, CDR1 is SGHTA and CDR2 is FQGTGA.

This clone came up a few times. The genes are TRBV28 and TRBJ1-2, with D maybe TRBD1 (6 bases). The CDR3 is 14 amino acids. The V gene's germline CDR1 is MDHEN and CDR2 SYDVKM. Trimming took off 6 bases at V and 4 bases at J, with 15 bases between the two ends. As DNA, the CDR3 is TGTGCCAGCAGCCTTACAGGGCTCAGCTATGGCTACACCTTC. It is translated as CASSLTGLSYGYTF.

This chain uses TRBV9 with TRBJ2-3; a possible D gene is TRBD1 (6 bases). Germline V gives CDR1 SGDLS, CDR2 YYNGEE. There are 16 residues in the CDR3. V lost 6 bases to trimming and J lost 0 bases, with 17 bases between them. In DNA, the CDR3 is TGTGCCAGCAAACGCTCGGGACACTCTAGCACAGATACGCAGTATTTT. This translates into CASKRSGHSSTDTQYF.

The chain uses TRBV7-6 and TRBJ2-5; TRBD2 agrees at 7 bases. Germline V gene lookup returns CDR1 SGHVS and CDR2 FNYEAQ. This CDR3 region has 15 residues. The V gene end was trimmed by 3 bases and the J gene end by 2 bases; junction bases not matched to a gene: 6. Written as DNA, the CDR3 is TGTGCCAGCAGCTTTACGCGGGGGAAACAAGAGACCCAGTACTTC. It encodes CASSFTRGKQETQYF.

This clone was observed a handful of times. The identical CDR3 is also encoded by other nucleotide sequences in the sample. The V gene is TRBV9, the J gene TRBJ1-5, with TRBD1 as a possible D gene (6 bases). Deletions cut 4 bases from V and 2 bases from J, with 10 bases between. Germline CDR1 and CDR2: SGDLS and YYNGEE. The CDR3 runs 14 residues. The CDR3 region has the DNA TGTGCCAGCAGCTCAGGGGTGGGCAATCAGCCCCAGCATTTT. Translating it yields CASSSGVGNQPQHF.

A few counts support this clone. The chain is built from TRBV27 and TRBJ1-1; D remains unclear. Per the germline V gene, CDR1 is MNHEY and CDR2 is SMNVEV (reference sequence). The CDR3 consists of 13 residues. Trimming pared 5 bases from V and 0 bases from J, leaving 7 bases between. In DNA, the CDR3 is TGTGCCAGCAGTCCCTCAGTGAACACTGAAGCTTTCTTT. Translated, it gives CASSPSVNTEAFF.

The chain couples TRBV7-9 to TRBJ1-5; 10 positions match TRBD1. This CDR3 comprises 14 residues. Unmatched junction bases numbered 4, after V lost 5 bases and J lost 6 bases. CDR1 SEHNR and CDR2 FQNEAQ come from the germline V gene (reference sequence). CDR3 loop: CASSPGQGGQPQHF. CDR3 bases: TGTGCCAGCAGCCCAGGACAGGGGGGTCAGCCCCAGCATTTT.